This T cell receptor beta chain was identified during a study of cytomegalovirus exposure and HLA in healthy donors. Overall study context: A prior analysis found 117 million unique TCR beta sequences from around 180 million T cells.

This clone has just a few counts. What it recognizes is unknown. Whole-study findings and limits: As a later analysis showed, a missense DCLRE1C variant was linked to trimming of TCR beta V- and J-genes. Later findings reportedly placed an Asian-associated ancestry cluster below the approximately 670-donor mean for N-insertions.

After removal of 4 bases from V and 4 bases from J, the junction contained 8 bases not matched to a gene. CDR1 is KGHSH, CDR2 LQKENI, per germline. The CDR3 is 16 residues long. A multiplex PCR was run with 60 Vbeta primers and 13 Jbeta primers. Using immunoSEQ multiplex PCR, the repertoire was profiled, and TCRdb retains in-frame clones only, with some absent. The repertoire holds 250,000 to 350,000 clones, roughly 80% seen once, with about 0.3% in the top ten. V and J are TRBV18 and TRBJ2-5, with 11 bases that match TRBD2. Sequenced sample: PBMCs. The source of this sequence is a girl aged 2-10 years in good health and CMV-seronegative. This chain's CDR3 is CASSLLTSGALETQYF. The CDR3 nucleotides read TGTGCCAGCTCACTTTTGACTAGCGGGGCCCTAGAGACCCAGTACTTC. Full variable domain (outside the CDR3, taken from reference TRBV18 and TRBJ2-5): NAGVMQNPRHLVRRRGQEARLRCSPMKGHSHVYWYRQLPEEGLKFMVYLQKENIIDESGMPKERFSAEFPKEGPSILRIQQVVRGDSAAYFCASSLLTSGALETQYFGPGTRLLVL.